A single sample is the source of the 12 T cell receptor beta chains below, sequenced in a study of CD8 T cells in ankylosing spondylitis. TCRdb re-called the 5' RACE reads with MiXCR, one entry per CDR3 protein. The profile covers 80,000 to 100,000 distinct CDR3 sequences, with about 8.3% appearing a single time and 9.9% taken by the ten largest. The specimen was blood, either unsorted or a sorted T cell fraction (not recorded which). The receptors stem from a male donor with ankylosing spondylitis or in good health (not recorded which).

The V call is TRBV6-2 or TRBV6-3, the J call TRBJ2-5, with D maybe TRBD2 (6 bases). Germline V gene sequence: CDR1 MNHEY, CDR2 SVGEGT. Trimming removed 6 bases at V and 0 bases at J, with 11 bases between. CDR3 length: 14 residues. This CDR3 reads CASSARDYQETQYF. CDR3 DNA sequence: TGTGCCAGCAGCGCCCGGGACTACCAAGAGACCCAGTACTTC.

This clonotype was seen repeatedly, ten times or more. The rearrangement joins TRBV14 to TRBJ1-1; no firm D call. The ends were cut back, 0 bases at V and 9 bases at J, with 17 bases in the middle. The CDR3 is made up of 15 amino acids. CDR1 and CDR2 (germline): SGHDN, FVKESK. The CDR3 protein is CASSQETLRGPKAFF. CDR3 nucleotide sequence: TGTGCCAGCAGCCAAGAAACTTTACGAGGGCCTAAAGCTTTCTTT.

This clonotype was detected many times. The chain uses TRBV6-2 or TRBV6-3 and TRBJ1-2; D is possibly TRBD1 (5 bases). CDR3 length: 14 amino acids. Trimming took 6 bases from V and 4 from J, leaving 15 bases between them. Germline V gives CDR1 MNHEY, CDR2 SVGEGT. CDR3: CASRSSGTGYGYTF. In DNA, the CDR3 is TGTGCCAGCAGAAGCTCCGGGACGGGCTATGGCTACACCTTC.

This clonotype has a single count. V and J are TRBV7-2 and TRBJ2-1; D is tentatively TRBD1 or TRBD2 (5 bases each). CDR3 length equals 13 residues. Germline CDR1 is SGHTA and CDR2 is FQGNSA. V lost 4 bases, J lost 6 bases, and 10 bases lay in between. CDR3 region: CASSSPGLNEQFF. The DNA of the CDR3 is TGTGCCAGCAGCTCCCCGGGGCTCAATGAGCAGTTCTTC.

This clonotype was recorded many times. The chain is built from TRBV15 and TRBJ2-2; 8 bases are shared with TRBD2. V lost 2 bases and J lost 6; bases outside the gene matches: 8. Germline assignment: CDR1 LNHNV and CDR2 YYDKDF (reference sequence). The CDR3 length is 16 residues. Here the CDR3 DNA reads TGTGCCACCAGCAGATCCAGCGGGGGATGGTCCGGGGAGCTGTTTTTT. Translation gives CATSRSSGGWSGELFF.

Comment on this clonotype: The junction does not match germline at one end; this may be a read error. The rearrangement links TRBV5-1 to TRBJ2-2, with D possibly being TRBD1 or TRBD2 (6 bases each). The length of the CDR3 is 14 residues. Per germline, CDR1 SGHRS and CDR2 YFSETQ. In nucleotides, the CDR3 is TGCGCCAGCAACAGGGCGGGATCCACCGGGGAGCTGCTTTTT. Protein product: CASNRAGSTGELLF.

The table lists this clonotype with many counts. The chain employs TRBV29-1 and TRBJ1-6; D might be TRBD1 (5 bases). Germline assignment: CDR1 SQVTM and CDR2 ANQGSEA. Between the trimmed V and J ends, which lost 6 bases and 8 bases, there was a span of 11 bases. The CDR3 extends over 12 amino acids. The CDR3 loop reads CSVGDGYSPLHF. The CDR3, as DNA: TGCAGCGTGGGGGACGGATATTCACCCCTCCACTTT.

This clonotype has at least ten counts. The chain has TRBV7-2 and TRBJ2-3, with D hard to call. V lost 0 bases, J lost 3 bases, and 16 bases lay in between. The CDR3 contains 17 residues. In germline, CDR1 is SGHTA, CDR2 FQGNSA. The CDR3: CASSLASRVFLTDTQYF. The CDR3 bases are TGTGCCAGCAGCTTAGCGTCCCGGGTTTTTTTGACAGATACGCAGTATTTT. The full variable domain, its missing parts supplied by reference TRBV7-2 and TRBJ2-3, is GAGVSQSPSNKVTEKGKDVELRCDPISGHTALYWYRQSLGQGLEFLIYFQGNSAPDKSGLPSDRFSAERTGGSVSTLTIQRTQQEDSAVYLCASSLASRVFLTDTQYFGPGTRLTVL.

This clonotype was recorded many times. V is TRBV3-1 and J is TRBJ2-7; D is perhaps TRBD1 (5 bases). The CDR3 runs to 13 residues. Trimming cost V 4 bases and J 4 bases, with 11 bases left between them. Per germline, CDR1 LGHDT and CDR2 YNNKEL (reference sequence). Here the CDR3 DNA reads TGTGCCAGCAGCCCTCGACAGACTTACGAGCAGTACTTC. It codes for CASSPRQTYEQYF.

The gene calls are TRBV7-6 and TRBJ1-1, with 9 nucleotides matching TRBD1. CDR3 size: 16 residues. The germline gives CDR1 SGHVS, CDR2 FNYEAQ. Unmatched junction bases numbered 10, after V lost 4 bases and J lost 4 bases. The CDR3 here is CASSYEQGARFTEAFF. The DNA of the CDR3 is TGTGCCAGCAGCTACGAACAGGGGGCGCGTTTCACTGAAGCTTTCTTT.

This clonotype was seen at least ten times. The rearrangement uses TRBV2 and TRBJ1-6, with TRBD1 identical over 11 bases. V lost 7 bases, J lost 1 base, and 3 bases stayed unmatched. The CDR3 runs 16 residues. Germline assignment: CDR1 SNHLY and CDR2 FYNNEI. Here the CDR3 reads CASIRDRGSYNSPLHF. The CDR3 coding sequence is TGTGCCAGCATCCGGGACAGGGGGTCCTATAATTCACCCCTCCACTTT.

Many counts were recorded for this clonotype. The rearrangement links TRBV18 to TRBJ1-2; D is undetermined. Trimming pared 3 bases from V and 4 bases from J, leaving 12 bases between. From germline, CDR1 is KGHSH and CDR2 LQKENI. This CDR3 is built from 14 residues. The CDR3 DNA reads as TGTGCCAGCTCACCCATCGAAGCGGGCTATGGCTACACCTTC. Translation gives CASSPIEAGYGYTF.